This T cell receptor beta chain emerged from a study of blood T cell repertoires in COVID-19. About the study: The United States, Italy and Spain provided the acute and convalescent COVID-19 samples.

Recruitment covered 25 or so US areas and drew participants whose ages spanned about 18 to 100 years. Grouping used clinical history reported by participants in a survey and questionnaire. The germline CDR1 and CDR2 sequences are MNHEY and SVGAGI. After removal of 0 bases from V and 10 bases from J, the junction contained 7 bases not matched to a gene. The CDR3 totals 15 residues. In the authors' workflow: Amplification with reference gene primers provided the estimates of nucleated cell counts. Assay: immunoSEQ multiplex PCR; the TCRdb copy retains only in-frame clones and omits some. V, J and clone size are those of that table, while D and trimming were read from the DNA. This sample carries over 400,000 clones, more than 85% of them seen once, and the ten largest clones take roughly 8%.

The sample consisted of PBMCs or T cells enriched from blood (not recorded which). The TCR sequence derives from a woman aged 60-75 years who had recovered from COVID-19. V gene TRBV6-5 combines with J gene TRBJ1-4; 8 nucleotides match TRBD1. The CDR3 DNA follows: TGTGCCAGCAGTTACTCGGGGACAGGTCCCCGAAAACTGTTTTTT. Amino acids: CASSYSGTGPRKLFF.